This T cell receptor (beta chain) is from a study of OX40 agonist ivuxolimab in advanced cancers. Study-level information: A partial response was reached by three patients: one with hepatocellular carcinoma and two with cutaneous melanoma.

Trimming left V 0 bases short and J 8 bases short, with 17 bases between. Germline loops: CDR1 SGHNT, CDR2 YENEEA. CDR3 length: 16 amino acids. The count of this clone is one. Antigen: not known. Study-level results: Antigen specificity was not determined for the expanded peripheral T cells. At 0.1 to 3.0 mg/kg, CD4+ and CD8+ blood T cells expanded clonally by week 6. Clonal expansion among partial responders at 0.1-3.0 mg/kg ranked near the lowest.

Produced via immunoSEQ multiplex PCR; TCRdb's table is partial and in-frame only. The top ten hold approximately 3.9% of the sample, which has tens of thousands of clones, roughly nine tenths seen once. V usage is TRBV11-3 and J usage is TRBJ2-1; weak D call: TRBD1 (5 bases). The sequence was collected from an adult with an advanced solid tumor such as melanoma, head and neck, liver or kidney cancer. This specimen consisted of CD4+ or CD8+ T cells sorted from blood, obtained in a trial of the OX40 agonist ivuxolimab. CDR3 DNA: TGTGCCAGCAGCTTAGATCTCTCCGAGCAGGGCCATGAGCAGTTCTTC. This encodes CASSLDLSEQGHEQFF.